A selection of T cell receptor beta chains follows, all from one sample in a study of T cell repertoires in aging, cancer and after chemotherapy. TCRdb re-called the multiplex PCR reads with MiXCR, one entry per CDR3 protein. The table shows approximately 10,000 distinct CDR3 sequences, with 40% to 45% occurring only once. The specimen sequenced was blood. These receptors were collected from a human donor in good health. Each CDR3 is given with its conserved first and last residue. Fields, in order: V gene, CDR3 protein.

>TRBV29-1
CSVMGLLKSTDTQYF
>TRBV20-1
CSARESGRSYEQYF
>TRBV6-1
CASTLRQASYNEQFF
>TRBV28
CASSLGQQNQPQHF
>TRBV7-9
CASRLLAPEQFF
>TRBV7-2
CASSLAPYNSPLHF
>TRBV7-2
CASSTGLAGGYETQYF
>TRBV12-3/TRBV12-4
CASSLGGGAGNTIYF
>TRBV7-2
CASSPNIATQPQHF
>TRBV29-1
CSVGQGGNEQYF
>TRBV7-3
CATHRDRAETQYF
>TRBV20-1
CSARDAGNTEAFF
>TRBV4-2
CASSQGPREAKNIQYF
>TRBV28
CASSRDTQYF
>TRBV25-1
CASSVTGVKAGELFF
>TRBV20-1
CSAREGTGDHQPQHF
>TRBV12-3/TRBV12-4
CASSLAGVAYEQYF
>TRBV6-5
CASSRRTGAGTDTQYF
>TRBV6-5
CASSISGPGYGQFF
>TRBV10-3
CAISPGTNTGELFF
>TRBV24-1
CATSDSHAGGKTTGNEQFF
>TRBV10-3
CAISEMGGSYEQYF
>TRBV12-3/TRBV12-4
CASRVGGELFF